The entry that follows covers one T cell receptor (beta chain) sequence. This clonotype has ten or more counts. It has no known antigen specificity. Base qualities are not provided; no much larger clone lies one nucleotide away. The data belong to a study of spatial heterogeneity in lung cancer (dated by TCRdb to about 2019). About the full investigation: Beta-chain transcripts were consistently detected in greater numbers than alpha-chain transcripts, which likely reflected higher beta-chain transcript abundance. A strong correlation was found between TCR transcript counts in tumor regions and a T cell transcriptional module score from matched bulk RNA-seq. In the raw uncorrected reads, each unique combination of TCR and UMI appeared more than ten times on average. Nonsynonymous mutation counts, determined by whole-exome sequencing of tumor tissue, were related to TCR repertoire features. TCR alpha and beta repertoires were quantitatively compared across multiple tumor regions, matched nontumor lung and blood in non-small cell lung cancer. Both alpha and beta chains were TCR-sequenced in approximately 220 tumor regions, about 64 matched nontumor lung samples and around 50 PBMC samples obtained at surgery. Beyond this particular receptor, the publication reports: The count of ubiquitous expanded TCRs correlated with the count of ubiquitous nonsynonymous mutations, and the count of regional expanded TCRs correlated with the count of regional nonsynonymous mutations. TCR-seq coverage of tumor T cells was estimated at only 5.5% to 8.5% for alpha chains and approximately 12% for beta chains. Confirming at a functional level the hypothesis that regional TCRs recognize regional mutations was considered to require additional single-cell paired TCR alpha and beta sequencing. The tumor nonsynonymous mutation count correlated with the number of expanded alpha and beta TCRs within the tumor.

The sample's time point, from its label and the paper: sample taken at primary tumor resection. The donors were fewer than 90 patients from the lung TRACERx cohort who had early-stage, untreated non-small cell lung cancer. For TCR sequencing, whole RNA was extracted from tumor and nontumor lung tissue, or from cryopreserved PBMC samples, and no cell sorting was done. Patients were selected for TCR sequencing only if sufficient RNA was available from at least two tumor regions. A lung pathologist reviewed the tumor and adjacent nontumor lung specimens before the specimens were selected. The method was 5' RACE. TCRdb lists the instrument as NextSeq 500. To allow correction of PCR and sequencing errors, the TCR library protocol tagged every TCR cDNA molecule with a unique molecular identifier. As for the original processing: Decombinator tools were used for TCR identification, UMI-based error correction and CDR3 extraction. Expanded TCRs were defined as those above a frequency of 2 per 1,000, corresponding to the top 1% of the tumor frequency distribution. Expanded tumor TCRs were classed as regional if statistically deemed absent (corrected P<0.05) from at least one tumor region, otherwise ubiquitous. Rényi diversity was computed with the R vegan package after subsampling each repertoire 100 times to 5,000 TCRs. CDR3 similarity networks were built from amino acid triplet string-kernel similarity, connecting CDR3s with pairwise similarity above 0.82. Clones were called with MiXCR by TCRdb after fastp trimmed the public reads at Q25, and only in-frame beta chains were retained. Every distinct CDR3 protein forms one entry, paired with its most common genes and DNA. TCRdb's processing, not the study's, gives the V and J calls here. The sample records about 2,000 distinct CDR3 sequences, 3% of which are singletons. Of the sample, around 13% is held by the ten largest clones.

CDR1 and CDR2, per the germline V gene (reference sequence), are MNHEY and SMNVEV. Trimming costs V 6 bases and J 2 bases, and their ends lie 10 bases apart. The cysteine opens and the phenylalanine closes a CDR3 of 13 amino acids. Left in the record is the CDR3 DNA by itself, 39 bases read in frame from the first base. The clonotype was recovered from a female donor with early-stage non-small cell lung cancer. Sample: lung tumor tissue, taken at surgery. This chain is built from TRBV27 and TRBJ2-5, with the D gene too uncertain to name. The sequenced DNA is TGTGCCAGCAGAGGGCCGCTACAAGAGACCCAGTACTTC. It is translated as CASRGPLQETQYF.